This T cell receptor (beta chain) was documented in a study of cytotoxic CD8 clonotypes in ibrutinib-treated CLL (dated by TCRdb to about 2021). For the wider study: The cohort was composed of about 10 relapsed/refractory and roughly 15 treatment-naive patients; IGHV unmutated status was identified in 17 patients. Partial responses were observed in some 24 patients and complete responses in 2; after a median follow-up of around 68 months, remission was maintained in roughly 15 patients and progression was observed in approximately twelve. All remission and progressive disease samples were collected while patients were still receiving ibrutinib. Samples at response were collected after a median of about 11 months of treatment, with a range of roughly 6 to 40 months. Cryopreserved peripheral blood mononuclear cells were collected before treatment, at response, and at either disease progression or sustained remission. On average, each sample yielded 270,000 or so productive templates and roughly 95,000 productive rearrangements. Longitudinal samples were obtainable from about 30% of the roughly 90 participants in the trial.

The time point label here, explained by the study, means: roughly 2 years on ibrutinib. Roughly 1.9 micrograms of genomic DNA were extracted from cryopreserved PBMCs for TCR beta library preparation. Longitudinal blood samples from CLL patients receiving ibrutinib monotherapy were subjected to high-throughput TCR beta sequencing. Patients were enrolled in a phase 2 open-label single-center ibrutinib monotherapy trial. As encoded in the germline V gene, CDR1 is SGHTA while CDR2 is FQGTGA. V loses 0 bases at its end and J loses 0 bases; junction bases beyond the gene matches: 7. Its CDR3 holds 19 amino acids, cysteine through phenylalanine. The DNA shown is the 57-base CDR3, in frame from base 1. Paper-wide results and their limitations: At baseline, clonality was higher than in age-matched healthy donors and showed a strong correlation with circulating CD8+ T-cell counts. Public clonotypes were found to be uncommon and were observed to contract or remain stable during treatment; the increase in clonality was shown to reflect expansion of private clonotypes at ibrutinib response. Sustained-remission and progressing patients did not have matched sampling times, and lymph node repertoires were not examined. At ibrutinib response clonality went up, during sustained remission it held steady, and at progression it dropped back toward baseline.

Details on this clone: What antigen it recognizes has not been identified. It has no much larger one-base neighbor in the sample; base qualities were not kept.

The goal of deep resolution MiSeq sequencing was a depth between 1 in 1 million and 1 in 200,000 T cells, and coverage averaged 10x per clonotype. The immunoSEQ hsTCRB Kit was used to generate TCR beta libraries. On the study's bioinformatics: The data were analyzed with ImmunoSEQ Analyzer and ImmunoSEQ Data Assistant, and V, D and J gene assignments followed IMGT definitions. Clonality, with values ranging from 0 to 1, was calculated as one minus the normalized Shannon entropy of productive rearrangement frequencies. Only overrepresented clonotypes making up at least 0.05% of the repertoire of each patient were included in the public clonotype analysis. Repertoires from some twelve age-matched healthy donors in immuneACCESS were used as clonality controls. In TCRdb, the immuneACCESS table is reduced to in-frame sequences with V and J assigned. These tables do not hold every clone; where another copy was compared, an unresolved V gene accounts for under half, and the others remain unexplained. V and J calls and clone size follow that table, whereas D and trimming were derived from the DNA. This sample gives tens of thousands of clones in total; around 78% of them show up just once. More than 35% of the sample lies in the top ten.

Recombination joined TRBV7-3 with TRBJ2-2, and 10 junction bases match TRBD2. The material was PBMCs, obtained after 24 months of ibrutinib treatment. This clonotype originated in a human donor with chronic lymphocytic leukemia. The bases read TGTGCCAGCAGCTTAACGGCACTAGCGGGGTTGTCGAACACCGGGGAGCTGTTTTTT. It is translated as CASSLTALAGLSNTGELFF.